The rows below give T cell receptor beta chains drawn from one sample of a study of early T cells in non-severe SARS-CoV-2 infection. TCRdb used MiXCR to reprocess the 5' RACE reads, holding one entry per CDR3 protein. The data show tens of thousands of distinct CDR3 sequences, more than 13% seen once. What was sequenced was whole blood. The receptor set was obtained from an adult who was a healthcare worker with PCR-confirmed SARS-CoV-2 infection or an uninfected control (not recorded which). Both conserved end residues are part of each CDR3. Each record gives: V gene, D gene, clone size, J gene, CDR3 protein, CDR3 DNA. D genes are given only for firm matches. Rows may omit the clone size; those that give it use once, few, many or a size class.

TRBV29-1	TRBD1	-	TRBJ2-7	CSAHRGHEQYF	TGCAGCGCCCACAGGGGACACGAGCAGTACTTC
TRBV10-3	-	few	TRBJ1-6	CAIGKGLNSPLHF	TGTGCCATCGGGAAAGGATTGAATTCACCCCTCCACTTT
TRBV18	-	few	TRBJ2-1	CASSPGISYNEQFF	TGTGCCAGCTCACCAGGAATCTCCTACAATGAGCAGTTCTTC
TRBV20-1	-	-	TRBJ2-3	CSARDSFFTDTQYF	TGCAGTGCTAGAGACAGCTTTTTCACAGATACGCAGTATTTT
TRBV6-1	TRBD1	-	TRBJ1-2	CASSGRDRAKIYGYTF	TGTGCCAGCAGTGGCCGGGACAGGGCGAAGATCTATGGCTACACCTTC
TRBV28	TRBD2	-	TRBJ2-3	CASRISGSYTDTQYF	TGTGCCAGCCGTATTAGCGGGAGCTACACAGATACGCAGTATTTT
TRBV7-6	TRBD1	-	TRBJ1-6	CASSLGQYGNSPLHF	TGTGCCAGCAGCTTGGGACAGTACGGGAATTCACCCCTCCACTTT
TRBV10-2	TRBD1	-	TRBJ2-7	CASSVLWTGTTYEQYF	TGCGCCAGCAGTGTTCTGTGGACAGGGACAACCTACGAGCAGTACTTC
TRBV30	-	-	TRBJ2-7	CAWSMVEGVSEQYF	TGTGCCTGGAGTATGGTGGAAGGGGTGTCCGAGCAGTACTTC
TRBV3-1	-	few	TRBJ2-1	CASSQDRRYFGYNEQFF	TGTGCCAGCAGCCAAGATCGGCGTTATTTTGGGTACAATGAGCAGTTCTTC
TRBV28	-	few	TRBJ1-2	CASSLLYGLGTF	TGTGCCAGCAGTTTACTTTATGGGCTCGGCACCTTC
TRBV6-2/TRBV6-3	-	few	TRBJ2-3	CASSYSIEAGPSDTQYF	TGTGCCAGCAGTTACTCGATTGAAGCGGGCCCCAGCGATACGCAGTATTTT
TRBV5-1	-	many	TRBJ2-1	CASSYVTGTGNEQFF	TGCGCCAGCAGCTACGTAACAGGGACGGGCAATGAGCAGTTCTTC
TRBV18	TRBD1	many	TRBJ2-1	CASLSGTGGFGEQFF	TGTGCCAGCTTGTCCGGGACAGGGGGCTTCGGTGAGCAGTTCTTC
TRBV7-9	TRBD1	many	TRBJ2-7	CASSLGSRDRGTEQYF	TGTGCCAGCAGCTTAGGAAGCCGGGACAGGGGAACCGAGCAGTACTTC
TRBV4-3	-	many	TRBJ2-6	CASSQDWERMGTGANVLTF	TGCGCCAGCAGCCAAGATTGGGAAAGGATGGGTACTGGGGCCAACGTCCTGACTTTC
TRBV11-2	-	many	TRBJ2-7	CASSSRWTKSYEQYF	TGTGCCAGCAGCTCAAGGTGGACTAAGTCCTACGAGCAGTACTTC
TRBV5-1	TRBD2	-	TRBJ2-2	CASSQRERTGELFF	TGCGCCAGCAGCCAGCGGGAGCGAACCGGGGAGCTGTTTTTT
TRBV5-1	-	many	TRBJ1-1	CASSLALTGMNTEAFF	TGCGCCAGCAGCTTGGCTCTTACAGGGATGAACACTGAAGCTTTCTTT
TRBV20-1	-	-	TRBJ2-3	CSALIGGSTDTQYF	TGCAGTGCTCTGATAGGGGGTAGCACAGATACGCAGTATTTC
TRBV2	-	-	TRBJ2-1	CASTRDNEQFF	TGTGCCAGCACCAGGGACAATGAGCAGTTCTTC
TRBV6-6	TRBD1	few	TRBJ1-1	CASRTRDRDTEVFF	TGTGCCAGCAGGACTCGAGACAGGGACACTGAAGTTTTCTTT
TRBV28	-	many	TRBJ2-5	CASKAETQYF	TGTGCCAGCAAGGCGGAGACCCAGTACTTC
TRBV3-1	-	-	TRBJ1-6	CASSQGGSYNSPLHF	TGTGCCAGCAGCCAGGGGGGCTCCTATAATTCACCCCTCCACTTT
TRBV6-2/TRBV6-3	-	few	TRBJ2-1	CASSWQGYNEQFF	TGTGCCAGCAGTTGGCAGGGATACAATGAGCAGTTCTTC
TRBV6-6	-	few	TRBJ2-3	CASSFRAGQDTQYF	TGTGCCAGCAGTTTTAGGGCGGGACAAGATACGCAGTATTTT
TRBV3-1	-	few	TRBJ2-4	CASSQVGWDGKNIQYF	TGTGCCAGCAGCCAAGTAGGGTGGGATGGCAAAAACATTCAGTACTTC
TRBV5-1	-	few	TRBJ2-3	CASSLTADTQYF	TGCGCCAGCAGCTTGACCGCAGATACGCAGTATTTT
TRBV7-2	-	-	TRBJ1-3	CASSLLAYGNTIYF	TGTGCCAGCAGCTTACTGGCTTATGGAAACACCATATATTTT
TRBV27	-	few	TRBJ1-5	CASSRLTSRGNQPQHF	TGTGCCAGCAGTCGCCTGACAAGTCGGGGCAATCAGCCCCAGCATTTT
TRBV2	TRBD1	few	TRBJ1-2	CASKGQGAIYGYTF	TGTGCCAGCAAAGGACAGGGGGCGATCTATGGCTACACCTTC
TRBV11-1	-	-	TRBJ1-1	CASSFARGTEAFF	TGTGCCAGCAGCTTTGCAAGAGGCACTGAAGCTTTCTTT
TRBV9	-	few	TRBJ2-2	CASSVGSGAGELFF	TGTGCCAGCAGCGTAGGCTCTGGGGCCGGGGAGCTGTTTTTT
TRBV3-1	-	many	TRBJ1-2	CASSMAAGAHGYTF	TGTGCCAGCAGCATGGCGGCGGGGGCTCATGGCTACACCTTC
TRBV7-2	-	-	TRBJ1-4	CASSISGLGVGEKLFF	TGTGCCAGCAGCATATCTGGACTGGGGGTTGGAGAAAAACTGTTTTTT
TRBV18	-	-	TRBJ2-1	CASSRFEPVYNEQFF	TGTGCCAGCTCACGGTTTGAACCTGTATACAATGAGCAGTTCTTC
TRBV4-3	-	few	TRBJ2-1	CASSLGDPYRNEQFF	TGCGCCAGCAGCCTCGGCGATCCTTATCGGAATGAGCAGTTCTTC
TRBV7-9	TRBD1	many	TRBJ2-7	CASNPSDRAYEQYF	TGTGCCAGCAATCCCTCGGACAGGGCCTACGAGCAGTACTTC
TRBV5-6	-	-	TRBJ2-1	CASSLASSREQFF	TGTGCCAGCAGCTTGGCCAGCTCTCGGGAGCAGTTCTTC
TRBV6-5	-	few	TRBJ2-1	CASSYLGGYINEQFF	TGTGCCAGCAGTTACTTGGGGGGCTATATCAATGAGCAGTTCTTC
TRBV20-1	-	few	TRBJ2-7	CSASGVGEQYF	TGCAGTGCTAGTGGCGTGGGGGAGCAGTACTTC
TRBV9	-	few	TRBJ2-7	CASSGAQGYEQYF	TGTGCCAGCAGCGGGGCCCAGGGTTACGAGCAGTACTTC
TRBV7-8	-	-	TRBJ2-1	CASSSTLGISGHYNEQFF	TGTGCCAGCAGCTCGACCCTAGGTATCAGCGGCCACTACAATGAGCAGTTCTTC
TRBV28	-	-	TRBJ2-2	CASIGGFLFGELFF	TGTGCCAGCATCGGAGGGTTTTTGTTCGGGGAGCTGTTTTTT
TRBV28	TRBD1	-	TRBJ1-1	CASRRQGGTFF	TGTGCCAGCCGGAGACAGGGCGGAACTTTCTTT
TRBV11-2	TRBD2	-	TRBJ2-2	CASSEWGLSFTGELFF	TGTGCCAGCAGCGAATGGGGACTAAGCTTCACCGGGGAGCTGTTTTTT
TRBV7-2	-	-	TRBJ2-3	CASSLVVNTQYF	TGTGCCAGCAGCTTAGTCGTCAATACGCAGTATTTT
TRBV6-1	TRBD2	few	TRBJ2-1	CASSEGTSGANEQFF	TGTGCCAGCAGTGAAGGGACTAGCGGGGCAAATGAGCAGTTCTTC
TRBV20-1	-	many	TRBJ1-5	CSARMVGHHNQPQHF	TGCAGTGCTAGAATGGTGGGGCACCACAATCAGCCCCAGCATTTT
TRBV11-2	TRBD1	-	TRBJ1-1	CASSPGQSRTEAFF	TGTGCCAGCAGCCCGGGACAGTCTCGAACTGAAGCTTTCTTT
TRBV20-1	-	-	TRBJ2-7	CSARRPTANYEQYF	TGCAGTGCTAGAAGGCCTACAGCAAACTACGAGCAGTACTTC
TRBV13	TRBD1	many	TRBJ2-2	CASSAGGSGELFF	TGTGCCAGCAGCGCAGGGGGCTCCGGGGAGCTGTTTTTT
TRBV4-1	TRBD1	few	TRBJ1-1	CASSHRTGNTEAFF	TGCGCCAGCAGCCACCGGACAGGGAACACTGAAGCTTTCTTT
TRBV12-3/TRBV12-4	TRBD2	few	TRBJ2-3	CASSRRGGDRTDTQYF	TGTGCCAGCAGTCGCCGGGGAGGGGACCGCACAGATACGCAGTATTTT
TRBV28	-	-	TRBJ1-1	CASSFYRLIRRENTEAFF	TGTGCCAGCAGTTTTTACAGGTTAATAAGAAGGGAAAACACTGAAGCTTTCTTT
TRBV2	-	-	TRBJ2-5	CASRGTWASLPQYF	TGTGCCAGCAGGGGGACTTGGGCTAGTCTGCCCCAGTACTTC
TRBV20-1	TRBD2	few	TRBJ2-7	CSARVAGDLYEQYF	TGCAGTGCTAGAGTAGCGGGGGACCTCTACGAGCAGTACTTC
TRBV6-2/TRBV6-3	TRBD2	-	TRBJ2-7	CASSRPSGVPGLAYEQYF	TGTGCCAGCAGCCGACCCTCGGGGGTGCCGGGACTAGCCTACGAGCAGTACTTC
TRBV18	-	-	TRBJ1-4	CASSPPGSPEKLFF	TGTGCCAGCTCACCACCAGGGAGTCCTGAAAAACTGTTTTTT
TRBV7-9	TRBD2	-	TRBJ2-5	CASSYPTSGDQETQYF	TGTGCCAGCAGCTACCCGACTAGCGGAGACCAAGAGACCCAGTACTTC